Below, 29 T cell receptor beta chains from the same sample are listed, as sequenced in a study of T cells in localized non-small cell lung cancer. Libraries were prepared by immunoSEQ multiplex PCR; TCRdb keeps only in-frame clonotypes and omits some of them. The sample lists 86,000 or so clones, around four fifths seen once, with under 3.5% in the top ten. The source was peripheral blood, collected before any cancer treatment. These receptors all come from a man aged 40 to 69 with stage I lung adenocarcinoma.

CDR3 in DNA: TGTGCCAGCAGCCAACAGGGAGGAGATACGCAGTATTTT. Its protein is CASSQQGGDTQYF. The chain couples TRBV7-9 to TRBJ2-3; D is perhaps TRBD1 or TRBD2 (6 bases each). CDR1 is SEHNR and CDR2 is FQNEAQ in the germline V gene (reference sequence). V dropped 5 bases and J dropped 5 bases, with 11 bases sitting between them. The CDR3 sequence is 13 residues long.

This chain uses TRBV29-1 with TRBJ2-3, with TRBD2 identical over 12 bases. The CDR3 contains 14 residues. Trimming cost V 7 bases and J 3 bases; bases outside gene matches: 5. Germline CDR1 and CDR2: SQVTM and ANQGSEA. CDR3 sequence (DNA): TGCAGCGGGGCAACTAGCGGGAGGACAGATACGCAGTATTTT. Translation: CSGATSGRTDTQYF.

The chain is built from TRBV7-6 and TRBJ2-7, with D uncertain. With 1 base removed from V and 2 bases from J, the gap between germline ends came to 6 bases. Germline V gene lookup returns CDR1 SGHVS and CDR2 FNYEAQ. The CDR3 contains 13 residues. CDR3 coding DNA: TGTGCCAGCAGCTTAGTCAAAACCTACGAGCAGTACTTC. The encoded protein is CASSLVKTYEQYF.

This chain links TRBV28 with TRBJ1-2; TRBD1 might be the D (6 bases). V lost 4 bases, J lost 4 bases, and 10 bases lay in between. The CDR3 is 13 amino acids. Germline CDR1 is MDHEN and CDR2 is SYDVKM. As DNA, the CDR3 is TGTGCCAGCAGTTCTTCAGGGGTCTATGGCTACACCTTC. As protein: CASSSSGVYGYTF.

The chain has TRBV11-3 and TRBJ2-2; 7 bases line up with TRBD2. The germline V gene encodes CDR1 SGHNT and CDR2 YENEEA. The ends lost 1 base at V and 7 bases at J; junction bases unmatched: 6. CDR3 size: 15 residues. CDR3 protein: CASSLVSSGDGELFF. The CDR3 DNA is TGTGCCAGCAGCTTAGTTTCTAGCGGTGACGGGGAGCTGTTTTTT.

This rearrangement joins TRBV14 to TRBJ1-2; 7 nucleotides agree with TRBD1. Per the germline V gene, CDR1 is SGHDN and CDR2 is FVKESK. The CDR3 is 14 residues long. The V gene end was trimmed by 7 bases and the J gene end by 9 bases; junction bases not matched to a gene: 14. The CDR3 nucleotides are TGTGCCAGCACTATAAGGGGACAGTCCGGGAGCTACACCTTC. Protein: CASTIRGQSGSYTF.

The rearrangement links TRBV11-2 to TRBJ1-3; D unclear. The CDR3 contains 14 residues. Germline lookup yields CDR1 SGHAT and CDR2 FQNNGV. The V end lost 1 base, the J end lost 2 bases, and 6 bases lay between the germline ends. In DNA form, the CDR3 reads TGTGCCAGCAGCTTAGCAGGAGCTGGAAACACCATATATTTT. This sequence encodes CASSLAGAGNTIYF. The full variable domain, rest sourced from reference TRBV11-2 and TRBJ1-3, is EAGVAQSPRYKIIEKRQSVAFWCNPISGHATLYWYQQILGQGPKLLIQFQNNGVVDDSQLPKDRFSAERLKGVDSTLKIQPAKLEDSAVYLCASSLAGAGNTIYFGEGSWLTVV.

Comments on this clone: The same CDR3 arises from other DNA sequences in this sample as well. The CDR3 coding sequence is TGCAGCGTCGGGACTGATGGCTACACCTTC. It is translated as CSVGTDGYTF. The chain carries TRBV29-1 and TRBJ1-2; D may be TRBD1 (5 bases). The CDR3 consists of 10 residues. Trimming stripped 6 bases from V and 6 bases from J, with 8 bases between. Germline loops: CDR1 SQVTM, CDR2 ANQGSEA.

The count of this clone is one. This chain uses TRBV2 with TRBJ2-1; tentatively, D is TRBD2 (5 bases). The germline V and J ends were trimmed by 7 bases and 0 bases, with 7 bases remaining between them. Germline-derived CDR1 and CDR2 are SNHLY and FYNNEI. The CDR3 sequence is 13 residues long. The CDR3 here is CASNRDSYNEQFF. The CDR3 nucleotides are TGTGCCAGCAACCGGGACTCCTACAATGAGCAGTTCTTC.

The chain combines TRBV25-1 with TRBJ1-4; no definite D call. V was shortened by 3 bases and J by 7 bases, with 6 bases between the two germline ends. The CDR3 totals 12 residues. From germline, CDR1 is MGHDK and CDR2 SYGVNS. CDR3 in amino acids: CASSDPGEKLFF. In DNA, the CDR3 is TGTGCCAGCAGTGATCCGGGTGAAAAACTGTTTTTT.

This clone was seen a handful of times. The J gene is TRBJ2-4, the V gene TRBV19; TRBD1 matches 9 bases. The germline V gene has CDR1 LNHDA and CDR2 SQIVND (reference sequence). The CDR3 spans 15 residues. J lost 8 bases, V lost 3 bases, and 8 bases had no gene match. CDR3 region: CASSITGGPADIQYF. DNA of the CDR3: TGTGCCAGTAGTATCACAGGGGGCCCTGCTGACATTCAGTACTTC.

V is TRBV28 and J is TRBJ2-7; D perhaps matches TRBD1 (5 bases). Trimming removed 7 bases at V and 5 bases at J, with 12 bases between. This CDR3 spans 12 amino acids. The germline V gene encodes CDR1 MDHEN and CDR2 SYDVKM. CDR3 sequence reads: CASNRQTDEQYF. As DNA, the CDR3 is TGTGCCAGCAACCGACAGACCGACGAGCAGTACTTC.

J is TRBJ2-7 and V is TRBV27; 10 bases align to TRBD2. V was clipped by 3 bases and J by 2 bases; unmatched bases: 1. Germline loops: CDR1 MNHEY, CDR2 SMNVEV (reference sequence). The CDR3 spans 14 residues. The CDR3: CASSFTSGTYEQYF. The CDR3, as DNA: TGTGCCAGCAGTTTTACTAGCGGGACCTACGAGCAGTACTTC.

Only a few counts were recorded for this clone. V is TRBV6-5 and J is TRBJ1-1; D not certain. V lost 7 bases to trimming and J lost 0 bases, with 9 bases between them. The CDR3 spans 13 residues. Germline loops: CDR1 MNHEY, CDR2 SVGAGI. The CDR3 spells CASTGRMNTEAFF. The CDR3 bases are TGTGCCAGCACAGGAAGGATGAACACTGAAGCTTTCTTT.

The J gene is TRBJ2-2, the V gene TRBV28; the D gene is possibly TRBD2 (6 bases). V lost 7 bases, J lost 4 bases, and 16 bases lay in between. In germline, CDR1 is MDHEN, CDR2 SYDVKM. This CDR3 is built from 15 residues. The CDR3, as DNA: TGTGCCAGCACCAGAACGGGGGTCGGCACCGGGGAGCTGTTTTTT. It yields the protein CASTRTGVGTGELFF. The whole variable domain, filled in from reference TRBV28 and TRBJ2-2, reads DVKVTQSSRYLVKRTGEKVFLECVQDMDHENMFWYRQDPGLGLRLIYFSYDVKMKEKGDIPEGYSVSREKKERFSLILESASTNQTSMYLCASTRTGVGTGELFFGEGSRLTVL.

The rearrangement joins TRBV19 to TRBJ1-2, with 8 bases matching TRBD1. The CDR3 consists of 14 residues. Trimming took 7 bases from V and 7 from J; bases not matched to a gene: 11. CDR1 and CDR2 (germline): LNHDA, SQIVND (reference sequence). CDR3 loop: CASTMPQGAGGYTF. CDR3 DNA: TGTGCCAGTACTATGCCCCAGGGGGCGGGTGGCTACACCTTC.

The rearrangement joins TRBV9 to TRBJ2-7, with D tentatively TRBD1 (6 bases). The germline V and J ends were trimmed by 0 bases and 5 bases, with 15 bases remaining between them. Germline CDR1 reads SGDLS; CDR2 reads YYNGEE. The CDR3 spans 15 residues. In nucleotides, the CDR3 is TGTGCCAGCAGCGTAGAGGGTGGGGGCTACGACGAGCAGTACTTC. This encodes CASSVEGGGYDEQYF.

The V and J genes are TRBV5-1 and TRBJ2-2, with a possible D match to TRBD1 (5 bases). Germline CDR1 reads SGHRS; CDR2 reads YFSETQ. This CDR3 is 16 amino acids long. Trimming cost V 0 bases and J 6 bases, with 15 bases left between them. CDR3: CASSLAAGYQPGELFF. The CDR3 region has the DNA TGCGCCAGCAGCTTGGCCGCAGGGTATCAGCCCGGGGAGCTGTTTTTT. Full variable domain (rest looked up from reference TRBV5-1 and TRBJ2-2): KAGVTQTPRYLIKTRGQQVTLSCSPISGHRSVSWYQQTPGQGLQFLFEYFSETQRNKGNFPGRFSGRQFSNSRSEMNVSTLELGDSALYLCASSLAAGYQPGELFFGEGSRLTVL.

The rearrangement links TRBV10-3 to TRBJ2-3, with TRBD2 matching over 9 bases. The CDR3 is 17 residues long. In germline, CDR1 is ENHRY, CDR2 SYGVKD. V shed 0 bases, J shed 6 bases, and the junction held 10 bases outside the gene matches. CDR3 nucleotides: TGTGCCATCAGTGAGTCGTCGGGGGGACTAGCAGTCGATACGCAGTATTTT. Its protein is CAISESSGGLAVDTQYF.

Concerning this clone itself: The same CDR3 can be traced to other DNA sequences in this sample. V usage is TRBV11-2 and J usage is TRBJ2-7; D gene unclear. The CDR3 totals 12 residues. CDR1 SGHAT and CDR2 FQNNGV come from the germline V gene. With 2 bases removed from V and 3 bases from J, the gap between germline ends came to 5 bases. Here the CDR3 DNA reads TGTGCCAGCAGCTTATCGAGCTACGAGCAGTACTTC. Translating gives CASSLSSYEQYF. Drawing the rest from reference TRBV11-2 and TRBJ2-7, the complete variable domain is EAGVAQSPRYKIIEKRQSVAFWCNPISGHATLYWYQQILGQGPKLLIQFQNNGVVDDSQLPKDRFSAERLKGVDSTLKIQPAKLEDSAVYLCASSLSSYEQYFGPGTRLTVT.

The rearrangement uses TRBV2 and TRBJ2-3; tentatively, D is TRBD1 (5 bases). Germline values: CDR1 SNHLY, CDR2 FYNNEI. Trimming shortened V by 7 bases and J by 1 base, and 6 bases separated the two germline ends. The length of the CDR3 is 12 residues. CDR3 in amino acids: CASKGRTDTQYF. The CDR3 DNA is TGTGCCAGCAAGGGGCGCACAGATACGCAGTATTTT.

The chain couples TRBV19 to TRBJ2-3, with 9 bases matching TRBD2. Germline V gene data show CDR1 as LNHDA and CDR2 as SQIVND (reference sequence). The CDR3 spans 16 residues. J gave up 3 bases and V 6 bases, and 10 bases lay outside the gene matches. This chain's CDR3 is CASSRTRGGDTDTQYF. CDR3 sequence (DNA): TGTGCCAGTAGCAGGACTCGCGGGGGGGATACAGATACGCAGTATTTT.

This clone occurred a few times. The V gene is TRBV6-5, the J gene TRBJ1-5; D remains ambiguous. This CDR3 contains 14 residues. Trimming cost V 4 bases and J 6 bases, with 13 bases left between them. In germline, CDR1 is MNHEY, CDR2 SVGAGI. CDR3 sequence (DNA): TGTGCCAGCAGTTTAGGGCAGGAGGCTCAGCCCCAGCATTTT. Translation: CASSLGQEAQPQHF.

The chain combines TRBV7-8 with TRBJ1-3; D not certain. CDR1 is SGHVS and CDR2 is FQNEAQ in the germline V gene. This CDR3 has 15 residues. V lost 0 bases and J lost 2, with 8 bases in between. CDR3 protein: CASSLASGAGNTIYF. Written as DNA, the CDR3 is TGTGCCAGCAGCTTAGCGAGCGGGGCTGGAAACACCATATATTTT.

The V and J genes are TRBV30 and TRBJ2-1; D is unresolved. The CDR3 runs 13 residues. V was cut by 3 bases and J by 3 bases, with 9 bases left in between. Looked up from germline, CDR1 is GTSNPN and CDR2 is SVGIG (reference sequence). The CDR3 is CAWRGPFYNEQFF. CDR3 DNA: TGTGCCTGGAGGGGTCCTTTCTACAATGAGCAGTTCTTC.

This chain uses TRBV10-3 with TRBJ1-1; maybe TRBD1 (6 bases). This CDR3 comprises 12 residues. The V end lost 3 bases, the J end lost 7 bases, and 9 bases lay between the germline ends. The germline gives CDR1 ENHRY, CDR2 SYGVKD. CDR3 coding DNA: TGTGCCATCAGTGATTTAGGGGGTGAAGCTTTCTTT. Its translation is CAISDLGGEAFF.

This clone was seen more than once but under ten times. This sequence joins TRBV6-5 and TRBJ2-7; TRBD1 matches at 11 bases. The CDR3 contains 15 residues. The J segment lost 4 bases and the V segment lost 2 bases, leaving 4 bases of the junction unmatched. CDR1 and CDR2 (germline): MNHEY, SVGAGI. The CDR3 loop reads CASSYRGTGGYEQYF. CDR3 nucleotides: TGTGCCAGCAGTTACCGAGGGACAGGGGGGTACGAGCAGTACTTC.

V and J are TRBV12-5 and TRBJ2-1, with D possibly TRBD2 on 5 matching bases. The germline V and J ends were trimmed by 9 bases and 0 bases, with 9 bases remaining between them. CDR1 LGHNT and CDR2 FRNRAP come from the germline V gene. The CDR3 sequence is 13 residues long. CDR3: CARKRSSYNEQFF. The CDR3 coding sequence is TGTGCTAGAAAGCGGAGCTCCTACAATGAGCAGTTCTTC.

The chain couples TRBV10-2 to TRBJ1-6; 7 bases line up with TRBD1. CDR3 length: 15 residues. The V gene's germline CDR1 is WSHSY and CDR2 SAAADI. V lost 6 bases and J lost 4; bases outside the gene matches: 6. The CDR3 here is CASSDDRAYNSPLHF. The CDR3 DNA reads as TGCGCCAGCAGCGACGACAGGGCGTATAATTCACCCCTCCACTTT.